This TCR beta chain came from a study of cytomegalovirus exposure and HLA in healthy donors. As for this clone: Its antigen is unknown.

Regarding the study as a whole: CMV serostatus stood as the only immune exposure information on hand. The study carried out a later analysis of TCR beta sequences. It associated approximately 16,000 of them with specific HLA alleles at a false discovery rate of 0.05. Later, an analysis showed that TCR beta chains associated with HLA were more clonally expanded than others that were equally common. TCR beta V segments were, for the most part, productive about 87% or about 30% of the time in an earlier analysis.

CDR3 length: 13 residues. The germline V gene has CDR1 SQVTM and CDR2 ANQGSEA. The V end lost 6 bases, the J end lost 7 bases, and 18 bases lay between the germline ends. In the PCR, 60 Vbeta and 13 Jbeta primers were used. TCRdb's copy holds only in-frame clones and misses some; the assay was immunoSEQ multiplex PCR. Of about 140,000 clones in the sample, approximately 80% were seen once. Specimen: PBMCs. The TCR originated in a woman in her thirties or forties in good health and CMV-seropositive. The chain joins TRBV29-1 to TRBJ2-5, with D tentatively TRBD2 (6 bases). This chain's CDR3 is CSVRWRDPGTQYF. DNA of the CDR3: TGCAGCGTACGTTGGAGGGACCCCGGGACCCAGTACTTC.